These 24 T cell receptor beta chains were all obtained from the same sample, sequenced in a study of OX40 agonist ivuxolimab in advanced cancers. The repertoire was sequenced with immunoSEQ multiplex PCR; TCRdb's copy has only in-frame clones and lacks some. The sample includes 70,000 or so clones, roughly 90% seen only once; the top ten take over 7.5%. Sequencing used CD4+ or CD8+ T cells sorted from blood, obtained in a trial of the OX40 agonist ivuxolimab. These TCRs come from an adult with an advanced solid tumor such as melanoma, head and neck, liver or kidney cancer.

The chain uses TRBV7-9 and TRBJ2-7; D remains ambiguous. Looked up from germline, CDR1 is SEHNR and CDR2 is FQNEAQ (reference sequence). V was clipped by 1 base and J by 5 bases, with 6 bases between them. The CDR3 consists of 12 residues. As DNA, the CDR3 is TGTGCCAGCAGCTTAGGACCCAACGAGCAGTACTTC. It yields the protein CASSLGPNEQYF.

This sequence joins TRBV11-2 and TRBJ2-7; D call uncertain. This CDR3 is built from 15 residues. Germline lookup yields CDR1 SGHAT and CDR2 FQNNGV. V gave up 5 bases and J gave up 2 bases, with 16 bases separating them. CDR3 DNA: TGTGCCAGCAGCCTTCTTCCCAGGCAAGCCTACGAGCAGTACTTC. It yields the protein CASSLLPRQAYEQYF.

The chain joins TRBV19 to TRBJ2-5; D gene ambiguous. Germline-derived CDR1 and CDR2 are LNHDA and SQIVND (reference sequence). This CDR3 comprises 15 residues. Trimming pared 1 base from V and 5 bases from J, leaving 14 bases between. The CDR3: CASSIGAGPAETQYF. The DNA of the CDR3 is TGTGCCAGTAGTATAGGGGCTGGGCCGGCGGAGACCCAGTACTTC. Full variable domain (missing parts from reference TRBV19 and TRBJ2-5): DGGITQSPKYLFRKEGQNVTLSCEQNLNHDAMYWYRQDPGQGLRLIYYSQIVNDFQKGDIAEGYSVSREKKESFPLTVTSAQKNPTAFYLCASSIGAGPAETQYFGPGTRLLVL.

CDR3 coding DNA: TGCGCCAGCAGCCACAGCGACACTGAAGCTTTCTTT. This codes for CASSHSDTEAFF. The genes are TRBV4-1 and TRBJ1-1; D gene ambiguous. In germline, CDR1 is MGHRA, CDR2 YSYEKL. This CDR3 has 12 residues. Trimming took off 3 bases at V and 3 bases at J, with 5 bases between the two ends.

This rearrangement joins TRBV19 to TRBJ1-3, with TRBD1 as a possible D gene (5 bases). V was clipped by 3 bases and J by 2 bases, with 11 bases between them. The CDR3 contains 15 residues. Germline-derived CDR1 and CDR2 are LNHDA and SQIVND (reference sequence). The CDR3 region is CASSIGAFAGNTIYF. In DNA, the CDR3 is TGTGCCAGTAGTATTGGGGCTTTCGCTGGAAACACCATATATTTT.

V usage is TRBV6-6 and J usage is TRBJ2-5; 7 positions match TRBD2. The V and J ends lost 7 bases and 2 bases, in that order; junction bases with no gene match: 7. The germline CDR1 and CDR2 sequences are MNHNY and SVGAGI (reference sequence). The CDR3 spans 14 residues. Here the CDR3 reads CASTHGGVQETQYF. CDR3 nucleotide sequence: TGTGCCAGCACCCATGGGGGGGTTCAAGAGACCCAGTACTTC.

This clone was counted once. The chain has TRBV15 and TRBJ1-1; a weak D match, TRBD1 (6 bases). The CDR3 has 13 residues. CDR1 is LNHNV and CDR2 is YYDKDF in the germline V gene (reference sequence). V was pared by 3 bases and J by 6 bases, with 11 bases between. The CDR3 DNA is TGTGCCACCAGCAGTGTTGAGGGGGCTGAAGCTTTCTTT. Its protein product is CATSSVEGAEAFF.

This sequence joins TRBV13 and TRBJ2-3; TRBD2 matches 11 bases. CDR1 is PRHDT and CDR2 is FYEKMQ in the germline V gene (reference sequence). J gave up 3 bases and V 5 bases, and 4 bases lay outside the gene matches. The CDR3 contains 15 residues. In DNA form, the CDR3 reads TGTGCCAGCAGCCCCCGACTAGCGGGAACAGATACGCAGTATTTT. This translates into CASSPRLAGTDTQYF.

CDR3 sequence reads: CAIWWGVEETQYF. As DNA, the CDR3 is TGTGCCATCTGGTGGGGGGTTGAAGAGACCCAGTACTTC. V is TRBV10-3 and J is TRBJ2-5, with D possibly being TRBD2 (6 bases). This CDR3 is 13 amino acids long. V lost 8 bases and J lost 3, with 13 bases in between. The V gene's germline CDR1 is ENHRY and CDR2 SYGVKD.

The rearrangement joins TRBV6-5 to TRBJ2-7; D might be TRBD2 (5 bases). Trimming took off 2 bases at V and 3 bases at J, with 11 bases between the two ends. CDR3 length: 14 residues. Germline loops: CDR1 MNHEY, CDR2 SVGAGI. This CDR3 is CASSYADRGYEQYF. CDR3 nucleotides: TGTGCCAGCAGTTACGCCGATCGGGGCTACGAGCAGTACTTC.

J is TRBJ1-6 and V is TRBV13, with D perhaps TRBD1 (5 bases). The CDR3 sequence is 14 residues long. Per the germline V gene, CDR1 is PRHDT and CDR2 is FYEKMQ (reference sequence). V was shortened by 2 bases and J by 6 bases, with 8 bases between the two germline ends. Here the CDR3 DNA reads TGTGCCAGCAGCTTACAGGGATCTAATTCACCCCTCCACTTT. It yields the protein CASSLQGSNSPLHF.

This CDR3 is CASSLYVGGETQYF. In nucleotides, the CDR3 is TGTGCCAGCAGCTTATACGTCGGCGGGGAGACCCAGTACTTC. The chain recombines TRBV7-6 with TRBJ2-5; a possible D gene is TRBD2 (5 bases). V lost 2 bases and J 5 bases, leaving 12 bases between the germline ends. CDR3 length: 14 amino acids. CDR1 is SGHVS, CDR2 FNYEAQ, per germline.

J is TRBJ2-5 and V is TRBV11-2, with TRBD2 identical over 13 bases. Losses at the gene ends were 1 base for V and 6 bases for J; bases not matched to a gene: 8. The CDR3 sequence is 17 residues long. Germline assignment: CDR1 SGHAT and CDR2 FQNNGV. This chain's CDR3 is CASSLVLAGGPGQTQYF. DNA of the CDR3: TGTGCCAGCAGCTTAGTACTAGCGGGGGGGCCGGGCCAGACCCAGTACTTC.

The V gene is TRBV5-4, the J gene TRBJ2-7; 7 nucleotides line up with TRBD1. Germline values: CDR1 SGHNT, CDR2 YYREEE (reference sequence). Trimming cost V 5 bases and J 5 bases; bases outside gene matches: 7. The length of the CDR3 is 13 residues. DNA for the CDR3: TGTGCCAGCAGGATCGCCCAGGGGGACGAGCAGTACTTC. The encoded protein is CASRIAQGDEQYF.

J is TRBJ2-2 and V is TRBV6-5; no reliable D call. This CDR3 is 11 amino acids long. Germline V gene data show CDR1 as MNHEY and CDR2 as SVGAGI. V was pared by 7 bases and J by 6 bases, with 6 bases between. The CDR3 DNA follows: TGTGCCAGCACCCCGCCCGGGGAGCTGTTTTTT. Translating it yields CASTPPGELFF.

The chain carries TRBV7-6 and TRBJ2-7, with D hard to call. The V gene lost 0 bases and the J gene lost 0 bases, with 3 bases spanning the gap. The CDR3 spans 13 residues. Germline lookup yields CDR1 SGHVS and CDR2 FNYEAQ. The CDR3 region is CASSLASSYEQYF. Here the CDR3 DNA reads TGTGCCAGCAGCTTAGCGAGCTCCTACGAGCAGTACTTC.

This chain uses TRBV10-3 with TRBJ2-1; 9 nucleotides align to TRBD1. With 0 bases clipped from V and 5 bases from J, the junction kept 11 bases outside the gene matches. The CDR3 covers 18 residues. Germline V CDR1 and CDR2: ENHRY, SYGVKD. The CDR3 DNA is TGTGCCATCAGTGAGTCAAAGGTCGGGACAGGGTATCACAATGAGCAGTTCTTC. Translated, it gives CAISESKVGTGYHNEQFF.

The chain joins TRBV9 to TRBJ2-3; a weak D match, TRBD1 (5 bases). The V gene's germline CDR1 is SGDLS and CDR2 YYNGEE. The germline V and J ends were trimmed by 2 bases and 2 bases, with 9 bases remaining between them. The CDR3 is made up of 14 amino acids. CDR3 region: CASSVSGATDTQYF. CDR3 DNA: TGTGCCAGCAGCGTTAGTGGGGCCACAGATACGCAGTATTTT.

This chain connects TRBV28 to TRBJ1-5; D unclear. Germline lookup yields CDR1 MDHEN and CDR2 SYDVKM. V lost 3 bases and J 3 bases, leaving 12 bases between the germline ends. This CDR3 comprises 15 residues. CDR3 nucleotide sequence: TGTGCCAGCAGTTTTCAGCCGGGGTTCAATCAGCCCCAGCATTTT. Its protein is CASSFQPGFNQPQHF.

This clone occurred a few times. The same CDR3 is also encoded by other DNA sequences in this sample. V and J are TRBV7-9 and TRBJ1-5; D ambiguous. The CDR3 is 12 residues long. The V end was cut by 1 base, the J end by 6 bases, with 4 bases between. CDR1 and CDR2 (germline): SEHNR, FQNEAQ (reference sequence). This CDR3 reads CASSLGSQPQHF. The CDR3 coding sequence is TGTGCCAGCAGCTTAGGTAGTCAGCCCCAGCATTTT.

The gene calls are TRBV6-6 and TRBJ2-1; 7 bases agree with TRBD2. The CDR3 length is 14 residues. Germline values: CDR1 MNHNY, CDR2 SVGAGI (reference sequence). V gave up 2 bases and J gave up 4 bases; unmatched junction bases: 2. In DNA form, the CDR3 reads TGTGCCAGCAGTTACGGGGGGGGTTACAATGAGCAGTTCTTC. This translates into CASSYGGGYNEQFF.

The chain recombines TRBV5-4 with TRBJ1-1, with a possible D match to TRBD1 (5 bases). This CDR3 is 12 amino acids long. Germline V CDR1 and CDR2: SGHNT, YYREEE (reference sequence). V shed 4 bases and J shed 10 bases, with 14 bases lying between them. The CDR3, as DNA: TGTGCCAGCAGCACACCAGGGTTTGGAGCTTTCTTT. Residues: CASSTPGFGAFF.

The CDR3 DNA follows: TGTGCCAGCAGTTCCGGGACAGGCACAGATACGCAGTATTTT. Translating it yields CASSSGTGTDTQYF. V usage is TRBV28 and J usage is TRBJ2-3; 7 bases align to TRBD1. The CDR3 is 14 residues long. After removal of 4 bases from V and 1 base from J, the junction contained 2 bases not matched to a gene. CDR1 MDHEN and CDR2 SYDVKM come from the germline V gene.

V is TRBV11-2 and J is TRBJ1-2; 7 positions agree with TRBD1. The CDR3 covers 18 residues. The germline V gene has CDR1 SGHAT and CDR2 FQNNGV. V lost 1 base to trimming and J lost 4 bases; unmatched junction nucleotides: 15. CDR3 sequence: CASSLALLQGPTLYGYTF. The CDR3 DNA reads TGTGCCAGCAGCTTAGCCCTTTTACAGGGGCCGACCCTCTATGGCTACACCTTC.